This T cell receptor beta chain was sequenced in a study of cytomegalovirus exposure and HLA in healthy donors. Turning to the study itself: Some 200 million T cells yielded approximately 100 million unique TCR beta sequences, as an earlier analysis found.

The table lists this clone with a count of one. The CDR3 covers 14 residues. Germline V gives CDR1 SGHKS, CDR2 YYEKEE (reference sequence). V was shortened by 2 bases and J by 7 bases, with 12 bases between the two germline ends. The study ran its PCR with 60 Vbeta and 13 Jbeta primers. The assay was immunoSEQ multiplex PCR, and TCRdb's table has in-frame clones only and misses some. The sample contains 150,000 to 200,000 clones, about 71% of which appear only once. This receptor was taken from a man aged 45-65 years in good health and CMV-seronegative. This rearrangement joins TRBV5-5 to TRBJ1-4, with D uncertain. Sequenced sample: PBMCs. The CDR3 bases are TGTGCCAGCAGCTTAGGGAGTAGCGGTGAAAAACTGTTTTTT. Translation gives CASSLGSSGEKLFF.